This TCR beta chain is drawn from a study of blood T cell repertoires in COVID-19. The wider study: Samples of COVID-19 (acute and convalescent) were obtained from the United States, Italy and Spain.

The study assigned cohorts using participant-reported clinical history. CDR1 is SQVTM, CDR2 ANQGSEA, per germline. This CDR3 contains 12 residues. Deletions cut 5 bases from V and 5 bases from J, with 12 bases between. Using immunoSEQ multiplex PCR, the repertoire was profiled, and TCRdb retains in-frame clones only, with some absent. The sample lists some 270,000 clones, roughly 85% occurring once. The rearrangement links TRBV29-1 to TRBJ1-1, with D possibly being TRBD1 (6 bases). The sequenced material came from PBMCs or T cells enriched from blood (not recorded which). The TCR sequence derives from a woman in her 50s who had been exposed to COVID-19. CDR3: CSVSGQLTEAFF. CDR3 coding DNA: TGCAGCGTTAGTGGACAGCTTACTGAAGCTTTCTTT.